The clone carrying this TCR beta chain was seen a handful of times. No antigen is known for it. Sample treatment: 10-day PBMC culture with coronavirus spike peptide pools or control peptides (ViraFEST assay). The study sequenced cultured CD4+ T cell DNA using the Oncomine TCR Beta short-read assay. Once CD4+ T cells had been cultured, genomic DNA was extracted from them. Via MiXCR, TCRdb re-called the PCR reads, giving one row per CDR3 protein. Here the sample spans about 26,000 distinct CDR3 sequences, 35% to 50% being singletons. These data originate in a study of vaccination and CD4 T cells after COVID-19. For the study at large: Cells received overlapping spike peptides from SARS-CoV-2, HCoV-NL63, HCoV-OC43 and HCoV-229E as stimulation.

The germline V gene encodes CDR1 MNHNS and CDR2 SASEGT. CDR3 length: 15 amino acids. V shed 5 bases, J shed 6 bases, and the junction held 4 bases outside the gene matches. Findings of the study overall: Convalescent patients gained a median around 87% of their reactive clones only post-vaccination.

Sequencing used CD4+ T cells from blood, cultured in vitro. This sequence joins TRBV6-1 and TRBJ2-1, with TRBD2 identical over 13 bases. The clonotype was recovered from a human donor who had recovered from COVID-19. In DNA form, the CDR3 reads TGTGCCAGCAGTAGGACTAGCGGGGGACGCAATGAGCAGTTCTTC. This encodes CASSRTSGGRNEQFF.